The rows below give T cell receptor beta chains drawn from one sample of a study of long-term antiretroviral therapy in people with HIV. The method was immunoSEQ multiplex PCR; TCRdb's version includes in-frame clones alone and lacks a portion of them. In the table there are over 25,000 clones, 70% to 90% of which are singletons. The sequenced sample was unsorted PBMCs, obtained 1.1 years after starting antiretroviral therapy. The receptor set was obtained from a man aged 18 to 35 with HIV. CDR3s include the opening cysteine and the closing phenylalanine or tryptophan. Fields, in order: J gene, clone size, D gene, V gene, CDR3 protein, CDR3 DNA. A D gene is named only where the DNA matches it firmly. Some rows mark clone size as missing; the rest say once, few, many or name a class of expanded clone.

>TRBJ1-3|-|-|TRBV7-9
CASSLPEASGNTIYF
TGTGCCAGCAGCCTCCCCGAAGCCTCTGGAAACACCATATATTTT
>TRBJ2-3|once|TRBD2|TRBV7-9
CASSLGLAVNTDTQYF
TGTGCCAGCAGCTTAGGCCTAGCGGTAAACACAGATACGCAGTATTTT
>TRBJ1-5|-|-|TRBV28
CASSTRLIQPQHF
TGTGCCAGCAGCACCCGGCTAATTCAGCCCCAGCATTTT
>TRBJ1-5|-|-|TRBV5-6
CASSSQQGSNQPQHF
TGTGCCAGCAGCTCCCAACAGGGATCCAATCAGCCCCAGCATTTT
>TRBJ2-3|-|TRBD2|TRBV29-1
CSVDGLVDVGLAGGPPDTQYF
TGCAGCGTTGATGGTTTGGTCGACGTAGGACTAGCGGGAGGGCCGCCAGATACGCAGTATTTT
>TRBJ1-2|few|-|TRBV7-3
CASSLFEGNGYTF
TGTGCCAGCAGCTTATTCGAGGGCAATGGCTACACCTTC
>TRBJ1-4|-|-|TRBV7-9
CASSLADEKLFF
TGTGCCAGCAGCTTGGCAGATGAAAAACTGTTTTTT
>TRBJ2-2|-|-|TRBV27
CASSYRNTGELFF
TGTGCCAGCAGTTACAGGAACACCGGGGAGCTGTTTTTT
>TRBJ1-1|-|-|TRBV27
CASSFPGNTEAFF
TGTGCCAGCAGTTTCCCCGGGAACACTGAAGCTTTCTTT
>TRBJ1-6|-|-|TRBV6-1
CASTRGGRDSPLHF
TGTGCCAGCACGAGAGGAGGGCGGGATTCACCCCTCCACTTT
>TRBJ1-5|-|-|TRBV27
CATSEQTSNQPQHF
TGTGCCACCTCTGAGCAGACCAGCAATCAGCCCCAGCATTTT
>TRBJ1-1|-|-|TRBV29-1
CSVRRNQNTEAFF
TGCAGCGTTCGACGGAATCAGAACACTGAAGCTTTCTTT
>TRBJ2-3|-|-|TRBV18
CASSPRTDTQYF
TGTGCCAGCTCACCCCGCACAGATACGCAGTATTTT
>TRBJ1-2|-|-|TRBV9
CASSVFGQGSYGYTF
TGTGCCAGCAGCGTATTTGGGCAGGGTAGCTATGGCTACACCTTC
>TRBJ2-5|-|TRBD1|TRBV11-3
CASSLAPDRGGGNQETQYF
TGTGCCAGCAGCTTAGCCCCGGACAGGGGTGGAGGTAATCAAGAGACCCAGTACTTC
>TRBJ2-5|-|TRBD1|TRBV19
CASSMGTGETQYF
TGTGCCAGTAGTATGGGGACAGGGGAGACCCAGTACTTC
>TRBJ2-7|few|-|TRBV5-5
CASSLDTGRSWEQYF
TGTGCCAGCAGCTTGGACACAGGGAGGTCCTGGGAGCAGTACTTC
>TRBJ2-7|-|TRBD1|TRBV9
CASSAGGTGEDEQYF
TGTGCCAGCAGCGCCGGAGGGACAGGGGAGGACGAGCAGTACTTC
>TRBJ2-2|-|-|TRBV11-2
CASSLSEHLEGELFF
TGTGCCAGCAGCTTAAGTGAACATCTAGAGGGGGAGCTGTTTTTT
>TRBJ1-5|once|-|TRBV28
CASSLGLGYYSDQPQHF
TGTGCCAGCAGTTTAGGCTTGGGGTATTATAGCGATCAGCCCCAGCATTTT
>TRBJ2-2|-|-|TRBV2
CASSEDYGELFF
TGTGCCAGCAGTGAAGACTACGGGGAGCTGTTTTTT
>TRBJ2-7|-|-|TRBV9
CASSVVGQPSYEQYF
TGTGCCAGCAGCGTGGTAGGACAGCCCTCCTACGAGCAGTACTTC
>TRBJ1-5|-|-|TRBV6-6
CASSYSFQGNQPQHF
TGTGCCAGCAGTTACTCCTTCCAGGGTAATCAGCCCCAGCATTTT
>TRBJ2-1|-|-|TRBV6-5
CASSYVNSNKQFF
TGTGCCAGCAGTTACGTCAACAGCAACAAGCAGTTCTTC
>TRBJ1-2|-|-|TRBV13
CASRLGRSYGYTF
TGTGCCAGCAGACTAGGACGGAGCTATGGCTACACCTTC
>TRBJ1-1|-|-|TRBV15
CATSREIDTSRSEAFF
TGTGCCACCAGCAGAGAAATAGATACGAGTCGCTCTGAAGCTTTCTTT
>TRBJ2-2|-|-|TRBV5-4
CASSPLSITAGKNTGELFF
TGTGCCAGCAGCCCCTTGTCAATAACGGCGGGGAAGAACACCGGGGAGCTGTTTTTT
>TRBJ2-7|-|TRBD1|TRBV10-3
CASRYSGTGENYEQYF
TGTGCCAGCCGATACTCTGGGACAGGGGAGAACTACGAGCAGTACTTC
>TRBJ2-7|-|-|TRBV18
CASSPRRNYEQYF
TGTGCCAGCTCACCACGGAGAAACTACGAGCAGTACTTC
>TRBJ1-1|-|TRBD1|TRBV7-9
CASSLQGATEAFF
TGTGCCAGCAGCTTACAGGGGGCTACTGAAGCTTTCTTT
>TRBJ2-7|once|TRBD1|TRBV6-5
CASNPGQGPYEQYF
TGTGCCAGCAACCCGGGACAGGGTCCCTACGAGCAGTACTTC
>TRBJ1-6|-|-|TRBV5-4
CASSLPLDGSPLHF
TGTGCCAGCAGCTTACCCTTGGATGGTTCACCCCTCCACTTT
>TRBJ2-1|-|TRBD1|TRBV6-6
CASSYSKGQGKNEQFF
TGTGCCAGCAGTTACTCAAAGGGACAGGGGAAAAATGAGCAGTTCTTC
>TRBJ1-1|-|-|TRBV5-4
CASRTTGGTEAFF
TGTGCCAGCAGGACAACCGGGGGGACTGAAGCTTTCTTT
>TRBJ2-1|-|-|TRBV28
CASSHTWGAGDEQFF
TGTGCCAGCAGTCACACCTGGGGGGCGGGAGATGAGCAGTTCTTC
>TRBJ2-2|-|-|TRBV2
CASSPPVTGELFF
TGTGCCAGCAGCCCCCCCGTAACCGGGGAGCTGTTTTTT
>TRBJ1-1|-|-|TRBV6-1
CASSVGGGNTEAFF
TGTGCCAGCAGTGTTGGGGGGGGGAACACTGAAGCTTTCTTT
>TRBJ2-7|-|-|TRBV18
CASSPVGGEQYF
TGTGCCAGCTCACCGGTGGGAGGCGAGCAGTACTTC
>TRBJ2-4|-|TRBD1|TRBV5-8
CASSQTGAIQYF
TGTGCCAGCAGCCAGACAGGGGCCATTCAGTACTTC
>TRBJ2-5|-|-|TRBV13
CASSARVKYQETQYF
TGTGCCAGCAGCGCCAGGGTTAAGTACCAAGAGACCCAGTACTTC
>TRBJ1-4|-|-|TRBV29-1
CSVQIIPTNEKLFF
TGCAGCGTTCAAATCATCCCAACTAATGAAAAACTGTTTTTT
>TRBJ1-2|-|-|TRBV30
CAWRGAAIYGYTF
TGTGCCTGGAGAGGGGCCGCGATCTATGGCTACACCTTC
>TRBJ1-1|-|TRBD1|TRBV27
CASTPQGGGSEAFF
TGTGCCAGCACCCCACAGGGGGGAGGCTCTGAAGCTTTCTTT
>TRBJ2-5|-|-|TRBV5-4
CASSLRVEETQYF
TGTGCCAGCAGCCTCAGGGTGGAAGAGACCCAGTACTTC
>TRBJ1-1|-|-|TRBV6-1
CASSEIPGSVNTEAFF
TGTGCCAGCAGTGAGATCCCGGGGTCCGTGAACACTGAAGCTTTCTTT
>TRBJ2-1|-|-|TRBV11-2
CASRSTKGEHYNEQFF
TGTGCCAGCAGGTCAACCAAGGGCGAGCACTACAATGAGCAGTTCTTC
>TRBJ1-2|once|TRBD1|TRBV10-2
CASSETGGGENYGYTF
TGCGCCAGCAGTGAGACCGGAGGGGGCGAGAACTATGGCTACACCTTC
>TRBJ2-1|-|TRBD1|TRBV29-1
CSVQRDRGINEQFF
TGCAGCGTTCAACGGGACAGGGGTATCAATGAGCAGTTCTTC